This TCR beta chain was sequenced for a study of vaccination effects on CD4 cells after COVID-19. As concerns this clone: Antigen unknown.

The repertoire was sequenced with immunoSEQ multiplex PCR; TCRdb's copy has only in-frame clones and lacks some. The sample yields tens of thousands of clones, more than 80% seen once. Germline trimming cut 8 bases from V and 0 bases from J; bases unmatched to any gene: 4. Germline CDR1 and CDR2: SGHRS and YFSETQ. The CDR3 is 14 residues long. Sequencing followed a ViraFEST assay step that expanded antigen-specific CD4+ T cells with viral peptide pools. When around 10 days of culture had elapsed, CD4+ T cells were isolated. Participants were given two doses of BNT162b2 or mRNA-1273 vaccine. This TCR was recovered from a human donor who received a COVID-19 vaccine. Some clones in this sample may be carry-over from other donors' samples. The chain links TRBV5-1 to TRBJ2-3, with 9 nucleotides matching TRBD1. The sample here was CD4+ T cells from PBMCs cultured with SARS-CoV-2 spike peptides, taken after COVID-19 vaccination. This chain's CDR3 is CASRQGVSTDTQYF. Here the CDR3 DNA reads TGCGCCAGTCGACAGGGGGTGAGCACAGATACGCAGTATTTT.